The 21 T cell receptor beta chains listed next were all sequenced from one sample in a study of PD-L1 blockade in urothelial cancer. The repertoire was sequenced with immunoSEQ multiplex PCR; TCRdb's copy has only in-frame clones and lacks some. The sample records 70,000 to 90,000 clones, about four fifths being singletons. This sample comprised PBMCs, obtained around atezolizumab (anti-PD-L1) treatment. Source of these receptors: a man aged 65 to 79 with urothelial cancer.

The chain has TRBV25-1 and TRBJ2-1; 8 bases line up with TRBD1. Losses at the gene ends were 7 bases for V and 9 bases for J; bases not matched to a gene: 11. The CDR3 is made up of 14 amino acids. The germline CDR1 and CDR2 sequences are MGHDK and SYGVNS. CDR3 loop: CASIGQGTFGEQFF. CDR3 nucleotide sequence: TGTGCCAGCATCGGACAGGGCACGTTCGGTGAGCAGTTCTTC.

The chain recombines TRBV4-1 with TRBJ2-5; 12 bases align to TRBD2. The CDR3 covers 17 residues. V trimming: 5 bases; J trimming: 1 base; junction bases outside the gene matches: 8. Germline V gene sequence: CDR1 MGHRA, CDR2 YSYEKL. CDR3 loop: CASSFGLAGTSQETQYF. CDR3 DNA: TGCGCCAGCAGCTTCGGACTAGCGGGAACGTCCCAAGAGACCCAGTACTTC.

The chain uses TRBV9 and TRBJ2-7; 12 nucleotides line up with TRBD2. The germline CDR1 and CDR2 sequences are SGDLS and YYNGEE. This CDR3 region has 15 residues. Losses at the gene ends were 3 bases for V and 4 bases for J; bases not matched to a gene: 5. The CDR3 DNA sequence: TGTGCCAGCAGCGCAGAGACTAGCGGGAGTTACGAGCAGTACTTC. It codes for CASSAETSGSYEQYF.

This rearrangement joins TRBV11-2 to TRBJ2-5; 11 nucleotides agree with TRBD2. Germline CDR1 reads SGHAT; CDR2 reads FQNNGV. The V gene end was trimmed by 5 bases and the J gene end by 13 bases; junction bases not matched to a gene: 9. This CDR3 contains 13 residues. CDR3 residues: CASSETSGAPLYF. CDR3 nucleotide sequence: TGTGCCAGCAGCGAGACTAGCGGGGCCCCTCTGTACTTC.

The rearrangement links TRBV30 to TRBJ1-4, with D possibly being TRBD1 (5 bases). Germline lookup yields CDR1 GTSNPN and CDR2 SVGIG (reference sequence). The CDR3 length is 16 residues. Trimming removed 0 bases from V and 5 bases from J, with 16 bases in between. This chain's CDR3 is CAWSVRYDSPNEKLFF. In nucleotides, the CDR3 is TGTGCCTGGAGTGTACGGTATGACAGCCCCAATGAAAAACTGTTTTTT.

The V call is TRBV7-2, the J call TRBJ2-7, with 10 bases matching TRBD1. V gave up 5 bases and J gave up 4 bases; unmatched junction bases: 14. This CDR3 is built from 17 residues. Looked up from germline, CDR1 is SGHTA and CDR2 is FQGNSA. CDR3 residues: CASSTPSGTGEKYEQYF. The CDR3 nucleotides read TGTGCCAGCAGCACGCCTTCCGGGACAGGGGAAAAATACGAGCAGTACTTC.

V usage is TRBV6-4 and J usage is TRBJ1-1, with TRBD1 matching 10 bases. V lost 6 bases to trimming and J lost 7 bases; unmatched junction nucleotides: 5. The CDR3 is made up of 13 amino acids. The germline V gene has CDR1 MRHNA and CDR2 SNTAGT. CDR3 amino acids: CASSATGGSEAFF. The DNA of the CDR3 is TGTGCCAGCAGCGCGACAGGGGGCAGTGAAGCTTTCTTT.

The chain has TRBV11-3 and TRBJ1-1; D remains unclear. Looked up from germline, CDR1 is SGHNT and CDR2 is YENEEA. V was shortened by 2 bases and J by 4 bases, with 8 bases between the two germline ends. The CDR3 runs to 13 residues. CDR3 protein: CASSLTVGTEAFF. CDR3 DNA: TGTGCCAGCAGCTTAACGGTCGGCACTGAAGCTTTCTTT.

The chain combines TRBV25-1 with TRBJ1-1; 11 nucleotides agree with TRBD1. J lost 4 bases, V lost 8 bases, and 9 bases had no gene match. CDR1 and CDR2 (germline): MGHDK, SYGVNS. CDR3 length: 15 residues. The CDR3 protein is CASCGTGGRITEAFF. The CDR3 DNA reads TGTGCCAGCTGCGGGACAGGGGGACGAATCACTGAAGCTTTCTTT.

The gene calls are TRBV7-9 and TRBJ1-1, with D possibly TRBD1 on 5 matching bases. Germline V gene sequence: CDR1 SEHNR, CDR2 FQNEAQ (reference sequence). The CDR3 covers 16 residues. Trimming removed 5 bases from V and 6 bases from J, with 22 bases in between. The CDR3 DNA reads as TGTGCCAGCAGCCAAGGGGTGAGCCCCACCGGAGCTGAAGCTTTCTTT. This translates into CASSQGVSPTGAEAFF.

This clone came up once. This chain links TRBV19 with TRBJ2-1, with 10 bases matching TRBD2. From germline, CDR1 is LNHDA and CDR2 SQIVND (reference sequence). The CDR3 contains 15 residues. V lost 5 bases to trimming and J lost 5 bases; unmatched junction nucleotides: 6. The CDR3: CASSELAGIDNEQFF. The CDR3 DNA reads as TGTGCCAGTAGTGAACTAGCGGGGATCGACAATGAGCAGTTCTTC.

The CDR3 sequence: CASSLVIGGNPGANVLTF. The CDR3 nucleotides read TGTGCCAGCAGCTTAGTAATTGGAGGTAACCCTGGGGCCAACGTCCTGACTTTC. The chain is built from TRBV11-2 and TRBJ2-6; D possibly corresponds to TRBD2 (5 bases). CDR3 length equals 18 residues. The V gene's germline CDR1 is SGHAT and CDR2 FQNNGV. V dropped 1 base and J dropped 2 bases, with 15 bases sitting between them.

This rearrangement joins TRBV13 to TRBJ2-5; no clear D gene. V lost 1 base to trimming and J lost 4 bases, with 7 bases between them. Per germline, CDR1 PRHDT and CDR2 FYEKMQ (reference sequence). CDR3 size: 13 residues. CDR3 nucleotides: TGTGCCAGCAGCTTAGAGATGGCAGAGACCCAGTACTTC. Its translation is CASSLEMAETQYF.

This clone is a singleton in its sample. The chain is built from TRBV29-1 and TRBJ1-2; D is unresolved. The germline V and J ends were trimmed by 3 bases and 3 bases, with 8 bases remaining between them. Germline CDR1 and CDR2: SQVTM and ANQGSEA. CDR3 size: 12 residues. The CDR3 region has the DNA TGCAGCGTTGATCGGGGTTACTATGGCTACACCTTC. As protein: CSVDRGYYGYTF. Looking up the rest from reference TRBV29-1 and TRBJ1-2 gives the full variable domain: SAVISQKPSRDICQRGTSLTIQCQVDSQVTMMFWYRQQPGQSLTLIATANQGSEATYESGFVIDKFPISRPNLTFSTLTVSNMSPEDSSIYLCSVDRGYYGYTFGSGTRLTVV.

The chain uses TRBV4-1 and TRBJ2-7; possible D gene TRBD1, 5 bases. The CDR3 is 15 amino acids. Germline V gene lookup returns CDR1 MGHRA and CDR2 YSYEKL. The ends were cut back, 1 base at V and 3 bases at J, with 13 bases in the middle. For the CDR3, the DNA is TGCGCCAGCAGCCAAGTGGTCACAGGCGTCTACGAGCAGTACTTC. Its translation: CASSQVVTGVYEQYF.

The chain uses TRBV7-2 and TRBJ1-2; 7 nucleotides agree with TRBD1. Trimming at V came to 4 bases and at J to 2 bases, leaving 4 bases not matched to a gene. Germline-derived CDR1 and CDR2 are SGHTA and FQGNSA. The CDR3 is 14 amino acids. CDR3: CASSSMTGNYGYTF. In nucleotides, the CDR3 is TGTGCCAGCAGCTCGATGACAGGGAACTATGGCTACACCTTC.

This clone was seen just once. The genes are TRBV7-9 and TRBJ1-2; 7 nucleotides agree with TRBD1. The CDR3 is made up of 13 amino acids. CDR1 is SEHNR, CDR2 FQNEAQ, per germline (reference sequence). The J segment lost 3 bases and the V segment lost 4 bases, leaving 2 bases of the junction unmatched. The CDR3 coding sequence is TGTGCCAGCAGCTCTGGGACAGACTATGGCTACACCTTC. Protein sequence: CASSSGTDYGYTF. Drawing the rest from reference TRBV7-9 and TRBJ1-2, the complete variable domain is DTGVSQNPRHKITKRGQNVTFRCDPISEHNRLYWYRQTLGQGPEFLTYFQNEAQLEKSRLLSDRFSAERPKGSFSTLEIQRTEQGDSAMYLCASSSGTDYGYTFGSGTRLTVV.

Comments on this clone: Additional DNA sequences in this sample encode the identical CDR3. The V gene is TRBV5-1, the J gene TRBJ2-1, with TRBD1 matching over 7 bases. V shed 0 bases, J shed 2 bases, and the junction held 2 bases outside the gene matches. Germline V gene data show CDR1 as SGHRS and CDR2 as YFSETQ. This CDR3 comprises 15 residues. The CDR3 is CASSLGQGAYNEQFF. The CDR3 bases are TGCGCCAGCAGCTTGGGACAGGGTGCCTACAATGAGCAGTTCTTC.

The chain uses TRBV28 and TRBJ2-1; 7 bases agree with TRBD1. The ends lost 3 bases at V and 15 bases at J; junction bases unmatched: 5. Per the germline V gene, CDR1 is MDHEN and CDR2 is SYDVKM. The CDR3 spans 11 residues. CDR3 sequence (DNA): TGTGCCAGCAGTTTGGGAAGGGGGCCGTTCTTC. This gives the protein CASSLGRGPFF.

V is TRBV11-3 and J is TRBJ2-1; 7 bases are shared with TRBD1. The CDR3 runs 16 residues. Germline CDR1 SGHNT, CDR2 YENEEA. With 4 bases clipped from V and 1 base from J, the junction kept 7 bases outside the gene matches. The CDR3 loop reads CASSSTGTASYNEQFF. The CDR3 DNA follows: TGTGCCAGCAGCTCAACCGGGACAGCATCCTACAATGAGCAGTTCTTC.

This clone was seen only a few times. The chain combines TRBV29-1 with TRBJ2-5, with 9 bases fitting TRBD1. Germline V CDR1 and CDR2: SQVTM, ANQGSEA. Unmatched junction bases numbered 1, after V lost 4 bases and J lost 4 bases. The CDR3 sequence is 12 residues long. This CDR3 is CSVADRGETQYF. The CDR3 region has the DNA TGCAGCGTTGCGGACAGGGGAGAGACCCAGTACTTC.